This T cell receptor (beta chain) was sequenced during a study of blood T cell repertoires in COVID-19. Measured with immunoSEQ multiplex PCR; TCRdb has only the in-frame clones, and not every one. This table holds about 83,000 clones, around nine tenths found once. CDR1 and CDR2 (germline): PRHDT, FYEKMQ (reference sequence). The CDR3 has 14 amino acids. V lost 3 bases to trimming and J lost 6 bases; unmatched junction nucleotides: 7. This receptor was obtained from a man aged 55 to 70 with acute or convalescent COVID-19. The rearrangement uses TRBV13 and TRBJ1-2, with TRBD1 matching 7 bases. The sample comprised peripheral blood. CDR3 protein: CASSLDDRVDGYTF. For the CDR3, the DNA is TGTGCCAGCAGCTTGGATGACAGGGTGGATGGCTACACCTTC.